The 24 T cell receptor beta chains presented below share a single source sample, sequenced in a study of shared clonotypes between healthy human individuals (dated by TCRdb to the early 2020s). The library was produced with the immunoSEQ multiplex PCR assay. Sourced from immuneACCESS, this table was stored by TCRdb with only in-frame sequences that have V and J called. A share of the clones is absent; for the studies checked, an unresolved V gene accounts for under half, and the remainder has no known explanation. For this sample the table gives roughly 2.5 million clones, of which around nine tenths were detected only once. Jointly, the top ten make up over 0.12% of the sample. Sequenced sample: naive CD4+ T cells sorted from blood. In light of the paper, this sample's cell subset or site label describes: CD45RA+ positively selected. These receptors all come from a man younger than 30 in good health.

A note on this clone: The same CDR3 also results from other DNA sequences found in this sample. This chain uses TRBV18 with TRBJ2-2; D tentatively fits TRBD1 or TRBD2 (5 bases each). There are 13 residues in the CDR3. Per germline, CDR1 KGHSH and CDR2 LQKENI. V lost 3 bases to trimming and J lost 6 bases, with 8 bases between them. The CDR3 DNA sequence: TGTGCCAGCTCACCCCAGGGACCCGGGGAGCTGTTTTTT. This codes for CASSPQGPGELFF.

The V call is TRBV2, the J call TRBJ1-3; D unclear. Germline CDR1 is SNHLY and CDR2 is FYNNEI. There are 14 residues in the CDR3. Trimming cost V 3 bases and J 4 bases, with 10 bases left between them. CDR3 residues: CASSDRTLGNTIYF. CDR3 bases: TGTGCCAGCAGTGACCGGACTTTGGGAAACACCATATATTTT.

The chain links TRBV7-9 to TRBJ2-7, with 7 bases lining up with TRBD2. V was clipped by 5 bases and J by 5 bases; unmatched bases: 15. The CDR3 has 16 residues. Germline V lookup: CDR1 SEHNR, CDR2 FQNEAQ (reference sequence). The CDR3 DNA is TGTGCCAGCAGCCCGGGGGTGGCGGGAGTCGTCCACGAGCAGTACTTC. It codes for CASSPGVAGVVHEQYF.

The CDR3 here is CASTIILGAETQYF. The CDR3 region has the DNA TGTGCCAGCACTATTATCCTCGGGGCAGAGACCCAGTACTTC. This chain uses TRBV6-6 with TRBJ2-5; TRBD1 or TRBD2 may be the D gene (5 bases each). The V end lost 7 bases, the J end lost 4 bases, and 16 bases lay between the germline ends. CDR1 and CDR2 from the germline V gene are MNHNY and SVGAGI (reference sequence). The CDR3 sequence is 14 residues long.

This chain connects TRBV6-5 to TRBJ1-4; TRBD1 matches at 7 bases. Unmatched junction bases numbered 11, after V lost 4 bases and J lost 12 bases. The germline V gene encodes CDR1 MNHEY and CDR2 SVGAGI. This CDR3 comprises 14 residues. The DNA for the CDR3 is TGTGCCAGCAGTTTCTTGACAGGGCACGAAGAACTGTTTTTT. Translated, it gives CASSFLTGHEELFF.

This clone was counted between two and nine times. The CDR3: CASSERTFMNTEAFF. CDR3 coding DNA: TGTGCCAGCAGTGAACGGACTTTCATGAACACTGAAGCTTTCTTT. The rearrangement uses TRBV2 and TRBJ1-1; no clear D gene. Between the trimmed V and J ends, which lost 2 bases and 0 bases, there was a span of 10 bases. The CDR3 is 15 residues long. Germline CDR1 and CDR2: SNHLY and FYNNEI. Complete variable domain (other parts from reference TRBV2 and TRBJ1-1): EPEVTQTPSHQVTQMGQEVILRCVPISNHLYFYWYRQILGQKVEFLVSFYNNEISEKSEIFDDQFSVERPDGSNFTLKIRSTKLEDSAMYFCASSERTFMNTEAFFGQGTRLTVV.

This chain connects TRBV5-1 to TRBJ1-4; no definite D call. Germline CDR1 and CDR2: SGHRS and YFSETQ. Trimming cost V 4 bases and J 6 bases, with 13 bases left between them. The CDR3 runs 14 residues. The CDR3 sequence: CASSMEGGDEKLFF. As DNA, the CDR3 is TGCGCCAGCAGCATGGAGGGAGGTGATGAAAAACTGTTTTTT.

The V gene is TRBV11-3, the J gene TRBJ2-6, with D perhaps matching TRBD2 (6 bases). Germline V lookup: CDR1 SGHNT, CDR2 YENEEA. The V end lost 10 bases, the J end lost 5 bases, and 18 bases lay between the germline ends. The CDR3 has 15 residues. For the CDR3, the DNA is TGTGCCAACCCGACTAGTGGGGTTTGGGCCAACGTCCTGACTTTC. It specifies CANPTSGVWANVLTF.

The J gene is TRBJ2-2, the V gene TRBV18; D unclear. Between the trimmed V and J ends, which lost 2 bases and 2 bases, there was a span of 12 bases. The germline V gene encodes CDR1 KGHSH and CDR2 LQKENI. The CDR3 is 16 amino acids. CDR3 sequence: CASSPGSQENTGELFF. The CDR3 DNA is TGTGCCAGCTCACCAGGTTCCCAGGAAAACACCGGGGAGCTGTTTTTT.

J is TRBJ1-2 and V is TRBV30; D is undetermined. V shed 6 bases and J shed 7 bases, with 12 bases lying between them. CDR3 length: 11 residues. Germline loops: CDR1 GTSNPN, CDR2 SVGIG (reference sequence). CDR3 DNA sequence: TGTGCCTGTGCGGCTGGCGGTGGCTACACCTTC. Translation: CACAAGGGYTF.

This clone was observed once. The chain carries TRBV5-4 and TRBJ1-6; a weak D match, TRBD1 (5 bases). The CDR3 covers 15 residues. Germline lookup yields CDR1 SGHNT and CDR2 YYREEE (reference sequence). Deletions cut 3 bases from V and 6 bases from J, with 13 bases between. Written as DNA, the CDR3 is TGTGCCAGCAGCTCCAACACAGGCGGTAATTCACCCCTCCACTTT. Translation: CASSSNTGGNSPLHF.

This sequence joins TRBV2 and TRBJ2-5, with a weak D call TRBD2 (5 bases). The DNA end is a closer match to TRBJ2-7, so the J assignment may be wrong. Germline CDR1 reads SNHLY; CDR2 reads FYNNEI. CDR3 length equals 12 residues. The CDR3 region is CASSGGWSEQYF. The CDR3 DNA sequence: TGTGCCAGCAGTGGCGGGTGGAGCGAGCAGTACTTC.

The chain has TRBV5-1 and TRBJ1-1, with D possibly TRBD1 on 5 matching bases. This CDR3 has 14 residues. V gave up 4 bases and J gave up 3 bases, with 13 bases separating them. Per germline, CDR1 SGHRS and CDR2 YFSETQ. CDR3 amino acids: CASSQTGLDTEAFF. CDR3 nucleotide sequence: TGCGCCAGCAGCCAAACAGGTTTGGACACTGAAGCTTTCTTT.

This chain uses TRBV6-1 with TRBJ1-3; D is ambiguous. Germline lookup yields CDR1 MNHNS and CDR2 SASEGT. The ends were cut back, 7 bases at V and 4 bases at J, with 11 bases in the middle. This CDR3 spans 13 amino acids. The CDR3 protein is CASNPMAGNTIYF. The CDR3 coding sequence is TGTGCCAGCAATCCTATGGCCGGAAACACCATATATTTT.

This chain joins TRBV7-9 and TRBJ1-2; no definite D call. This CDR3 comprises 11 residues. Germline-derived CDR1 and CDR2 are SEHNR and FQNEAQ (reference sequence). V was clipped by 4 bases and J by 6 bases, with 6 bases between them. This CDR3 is CASSWRNGYTF. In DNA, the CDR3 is TGTGCCAGCAGCTGGAGAAATGGCTACACCTTC.

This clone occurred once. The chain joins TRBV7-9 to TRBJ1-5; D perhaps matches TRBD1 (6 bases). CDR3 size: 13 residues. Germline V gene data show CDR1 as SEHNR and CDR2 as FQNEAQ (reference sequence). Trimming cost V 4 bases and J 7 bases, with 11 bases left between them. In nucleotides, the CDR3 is TGTGCCAGCAGCTGGGGGGGCGGACAGCCCCAGCATTTT. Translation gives CASSWGGGQPQHF. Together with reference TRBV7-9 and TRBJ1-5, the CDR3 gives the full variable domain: DTGVSQNPRHKITKRGQNVTFRCDPISEHNRLYWYRQTLGQGPEFLTYFQNEAQLEKSRLLSDRFSAERPKGSFSTLEIQRTEQGDSAMYLCASSWGGGQPQHFGDGTRLSIL.

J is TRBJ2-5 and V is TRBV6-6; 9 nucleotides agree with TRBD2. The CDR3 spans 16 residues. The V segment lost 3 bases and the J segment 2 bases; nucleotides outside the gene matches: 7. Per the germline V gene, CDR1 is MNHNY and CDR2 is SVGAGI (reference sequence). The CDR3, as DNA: TGTGCCAGCAGTTATTCCCTAACTAGCGGGCAAGAGACCCAGTACTTC. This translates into CASSYSLTSGQETQYF.

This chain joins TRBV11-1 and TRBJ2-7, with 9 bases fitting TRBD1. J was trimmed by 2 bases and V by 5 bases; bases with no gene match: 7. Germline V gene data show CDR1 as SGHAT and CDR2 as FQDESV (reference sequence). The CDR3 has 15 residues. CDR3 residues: CASSQGQGVAYEQYF. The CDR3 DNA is TGTGCCAGCAGCCAGGGACAGGGTGTAGCCTACGAGCAGTACTTC.

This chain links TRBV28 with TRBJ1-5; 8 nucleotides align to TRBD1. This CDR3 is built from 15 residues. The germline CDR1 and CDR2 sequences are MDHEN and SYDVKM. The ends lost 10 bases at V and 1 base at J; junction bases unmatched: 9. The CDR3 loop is CAITRTGTSNQPQHF. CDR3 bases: TGTGCCATCACCAGGACAGGGACGAGCAATCAGCCCCAGCATTTT.

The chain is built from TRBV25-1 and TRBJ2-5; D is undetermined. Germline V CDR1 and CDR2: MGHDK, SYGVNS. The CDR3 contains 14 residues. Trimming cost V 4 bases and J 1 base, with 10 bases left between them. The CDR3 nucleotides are TGTGCCAGCAGTGGGCAGCTCTCCCAAGAGACCCAGTACTTC. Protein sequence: CASSGQLSQETQYF.

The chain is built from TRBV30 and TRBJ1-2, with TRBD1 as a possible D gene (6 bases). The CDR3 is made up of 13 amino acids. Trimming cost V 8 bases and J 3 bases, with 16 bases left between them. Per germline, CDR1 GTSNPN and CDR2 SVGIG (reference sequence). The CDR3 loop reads CAQTTGRDYGYTF. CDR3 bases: TGTGCCCAAACAACAGGGAGGGACTATGGCTACACCTTC.

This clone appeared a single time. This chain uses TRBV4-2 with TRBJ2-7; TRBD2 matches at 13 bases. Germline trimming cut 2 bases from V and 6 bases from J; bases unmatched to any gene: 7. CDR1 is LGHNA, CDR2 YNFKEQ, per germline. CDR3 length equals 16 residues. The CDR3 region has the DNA TGTGCCAGCAGCCAACCCACTAGCGGGGGGGCCGTCGAGCAGTACTTC. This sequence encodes CASSQPTSGGAVEQYF.

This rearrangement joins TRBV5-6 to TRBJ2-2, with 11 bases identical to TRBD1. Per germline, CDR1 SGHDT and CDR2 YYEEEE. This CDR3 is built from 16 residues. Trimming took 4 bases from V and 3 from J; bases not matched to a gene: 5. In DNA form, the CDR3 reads TGTGCCAGCAGCCCGGGGACAGGGGGTGACACCGGGGAGCTGTTTTTT. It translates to CASSPGTGGDTGELFF. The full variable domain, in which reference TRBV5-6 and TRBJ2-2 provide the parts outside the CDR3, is DAGVTQSPTHLIKTRGQQVTLRCSPKSGHDTVSWYQQALGQGPQFIFQYYEEEERQRGNFPDRFSGHQFPNYSSELNVNALLLGDSALYLCASSPGTGGDTGELFFGEGSRLTVL.

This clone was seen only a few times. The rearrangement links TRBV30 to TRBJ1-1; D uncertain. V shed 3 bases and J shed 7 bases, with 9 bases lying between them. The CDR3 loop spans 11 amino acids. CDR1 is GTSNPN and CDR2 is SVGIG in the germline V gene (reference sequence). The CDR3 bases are TGTGCCTGGAGCCCGAGGCGTGAAGCTTTCTTT. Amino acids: CAWSPRREAFF.